This is a list of T cell receptor beta chains from one sample in a study of T cells in Graves' hyperthyroidism and ophthalmopathy. TCRdb reprocessed the multiplex PCR reads with MiXCR, giving one entry per CDR3 protein. Of 490,000 or so distinct CDR3 sequences in the sample, 46% are singletons; the top ten hold around 47%. Input material: peripheral blood or thyroid tissue (not recorded which). The receptor source for this set is an adult woman with Graves' disease, either hyperthyroidism or ophthalmopathy (not recorded which). Each CDR3 is given with its conserved first and last residue. The D gene is left open where the match is weak. A clone size is listed for some rows: how often the clone was seen (once, few, many), or a class if it is expanded.

J,V,size,D,DNA,CDR3
TRBJ2-7,TRBV5-1,many,NA,TGCGCCAGAAACGTCGGGGCCGGTTGCGAGCAGTACTTC,CARNVGAGCEQYF
TRBJ2-5,TRBV25-1,many,NA,TGTGCCAGCAGTTCCCCCCCCCCTAGTCAAGAGACCCAGTACTTC,CASSSPPPSQETQYF
TRBJ1-1,TRBV9,many,NA,TGTGCCAGCAGCGGCGGGACAATAGGCACTGAAGCTTTCTTT,CASSGGTIGTEAFF
TRBJ2-6,TRBV11-1,NA,NA,TGTGCCAGCAGCTTAGCGGTGGCAGGGGCTGGGGCCAACGCCCTGACTTTC,CASSLAVAGAGANALTF
TRBJ1-4,TRBV9,NA,NA,TGTGCCAGCAGCCCAGACGGACTTAATGAAAAACTGTTTTTT,CASSPDGLNEKLFF
TRBJ1-5,TRBV7-2,many,NA,TGTGCCAGCAGCATCCAAAATCAGCCCCAGCATTTT,CASSIQNQPQHF
TRBJ1-1,TRBV2,NA,NA,TGTGCCAGCTTCAAGGGCCCGAACACTGAAGCTTTCTTT,CASFKGPNTEAFF
TRBJ1-2,TRBV7-9,NA,NA,TGTGCCAGCAGCCTCGGACAGTCGGGCTATGGCTACACCTTC,CASSLGQSGYGYTF
TRBJ1-5,TRBV20-1,NA,NA,TGCAGTGCTAGCGTGGGGGGATCGGGAACCAATCAGCCCCAGCATTTT,CSASVGGSGTNQPQHF
TRBJ2-7,TRBV5-1,many,NA,TGCGCCAGCAGCTTGGTAGGGGGGTCCTACGAGCAGTACTTC,CASSLVGGSYEQYF
TRBJ1-1,TRBV12-3/TRBV12-4,few,NA,TGTGCCAGCAGTGACAGGTACACTGAAGCTTTCTTT,CASSDRYTEAFF
TRBJ1-1,TRBV7-9,NA,NA,TGTGCCAGCAGCTTATTCCCAGCGGGGAACACTGAAGCTTTCTTT,CASSLFPAGNTEAFF
TRBJ1-1,TRBV19,few,NA,TGTGCCAGTAGTATGGCTCGCCAACTTAACACTGAAGCTTTCTTT,CASSMARQLNTEAFF
TRBJ2-7,TRBV29-1,NA,TRBD2,TGCAGCGTCCGACTCGGGACTAGCGGGATTAGCGAGCAGTACTTC,CSVRLGTSGISEQYF
TRBJ1-5,TRBV27,once,NA,TGTGCCAGCAGTTTATCAGAGAATCAGCCCCAGCATTTT,CASSLSENQPQHF
TRBJ1-2,TRBV2,NA,NA,TGTGCCAGCATTAACCGGGACACCTTC,CASINRDTF
TRBJ2-3,TRBV20-1,NA,TRBD1,TGCAGTGCGGAGCAACAGGGGGTCACAGATACGCAGTATTTT,CSAEQQGVTDTQYF
TRBJ2-5,TRBV10-3,NA,NA,TGTGCCATCAGAACGGTGGGTCAAGAGACCCAGTACTTC,CAIRTVGQETQYF
TRBJ2-5,TRBV6-6,many,TRBD1,TGTGCCAGCAGTGAAGGGGACAGGGTCATCGGAGAGACCCAGTACTTC,CASSEGDRVIGETQYF
TRBJ2-2,TRBV10-3,few,TRBD1,TGTGCCAGCAGTTATAACCCGGGACAGGTCACCGGGGAGCTGTTTTTT,CASSYNPGQVTGELFF
TRBJ2-3,TRBV7-6,NA,TRBD2,TGTGCCAGCAGCTTATCGGGACTAGCCTCAGATACGCAGTATTTT,CASSLSGLASDTQYF
TRBJ2-5,TRBV7-9,few,NA,TGTGCTAGCAGCCCAACTAGCAACCAAGAGACCCAGTACTTC,CASSPTSNQETQYF
TRBJ2-2,TRBV19,many,TRBD2,TGTGCCAGTAGTATTTGGGCGGGAGAAGGGACCGGGGAGCTGTTTTTT,CASSIWAGEGTGELFF
TRBJ1-2,TRBV20-1,NA,TRBD1,TGCAGTGCTAGAGAGGACAGGCAGAACTATGGCTACACCTTC,CSAREDRQNYGYTF
TRBJ2-5,TRBV7-2,NA,NA,TGTGCCAGCAGCATACTCCGGGAGACCCAGTACTTC,CASSILRETQYF